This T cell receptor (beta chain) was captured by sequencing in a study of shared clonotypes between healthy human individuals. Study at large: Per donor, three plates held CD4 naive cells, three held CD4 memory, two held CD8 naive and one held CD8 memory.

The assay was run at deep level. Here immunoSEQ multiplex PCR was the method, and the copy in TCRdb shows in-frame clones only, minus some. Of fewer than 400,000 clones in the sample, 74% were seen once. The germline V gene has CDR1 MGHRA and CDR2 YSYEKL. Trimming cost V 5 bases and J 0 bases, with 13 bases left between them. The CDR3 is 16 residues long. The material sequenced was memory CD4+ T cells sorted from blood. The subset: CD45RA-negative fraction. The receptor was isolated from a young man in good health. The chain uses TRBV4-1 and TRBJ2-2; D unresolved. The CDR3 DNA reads TGCGCCAGCAGCGATACTAAGACCCCGAACACCGGGGAGCTGTTTTTT. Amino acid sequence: CASSDTKTPNTGELFF.